These 5 T cell receptor beta chains were sequenced from one sample in a study of T cell changes during pregnancy in multiple sclerosis. The assay was immunoSEQ multiplex PCR, and TCRdb's table has in-frame clones only and misses some. Here the sample spans about 17,000 clones, 84% being singletons. The source material was CD8+ T cells from peripheral blood mononuclear cells, sampled in the third trimester of pregnancy. All receptors come from a female donor in good health, enrolled as a control in a pregnancy study.

The chain employs TRBV6-6 and TRBJ2-2, with TRBD2 identical over 9 bases. Germline values: CDR1 MNHNY, CDR2 SVGAGI (reference sequence). The CDR3 contains 15 residues. Unmatched junction bases numbered 5, after V lost 6 bases and J lost 3 bases. The CDR3 DNA reads as TGTGCCAGCAGCCCACGACTAGCGGACACCGGGGAGCTGTTTTTT. It is translated as CASSPRLADTGELFF.

The chain couples TRBV19 to TRBJ2-1, with 12 bases matching TRBD2. The CDR3 has 17 amino acids. With 3 bases clipped from V and 6 bases from J, the junction kept 9 bases outside the gene matches. The germline V gene has CDR1 LNHDA and CDR2 SQIVND (reference sequence). The CDR3 nucleotides read TGTGCCAGTAGTATTTGGCTAGCGGGAGGGCCCGGCAATGAGCAGTTCTTC. Residues: CASSIWLAGGPGNEQFF.

This sequence joins TRBV7-9 and TRBJ1-1; TRBD1 agrees at 8 bases. V shed 4 bases and J 1 base; nucleotides not matched to a gene: 8. Germline V gives CDR1 SEHNR, CDR2 FQNEAQ (reference sequence). The CDR3 is 16 amino acids. The CDR3, as DNA: TGTGCCAGCAGCTCACCCCAGGGGGCGAGGAACACTGAAGCTTTCTTT. This codes for CASSSPQGARNTEAFF.

Here the CDR3 DNA reads TGTGCCAGCAGCTTGGTGCACCTACAGGATGAGCAGTTCTTC. It translates to CASSLVHLQDEQFF. This chain joins TRBV5-6 and TRBJ2-1; tentatively, D is TRBD1 (5 bases). V lost 0 bases to trimming and J lost 8 bases, with 12 bases between them. Per the germline V gene, CDR1 is SGHDT and CDR2 is YYEEEE. CDR3 length: 14 amino acids.

The chain employs TRBV2 and TRBJ1-1, with 9 positions matching TRBD1. The germline V gene has CDR1 SNHLY and CDR2 FYNNEI. The CDR3 runs 17 residues. V shed 1 base and J 0 bases; nucleotides not matched to a gene: 6. The CDR3 sequence: CASSEGGTGSMNTEAFF. In DNA, the CDR3 is TGTGCCAGCAGTGAAGGCGGGACAGGGTCGATGAACACTGAAGCTTTCTTT.